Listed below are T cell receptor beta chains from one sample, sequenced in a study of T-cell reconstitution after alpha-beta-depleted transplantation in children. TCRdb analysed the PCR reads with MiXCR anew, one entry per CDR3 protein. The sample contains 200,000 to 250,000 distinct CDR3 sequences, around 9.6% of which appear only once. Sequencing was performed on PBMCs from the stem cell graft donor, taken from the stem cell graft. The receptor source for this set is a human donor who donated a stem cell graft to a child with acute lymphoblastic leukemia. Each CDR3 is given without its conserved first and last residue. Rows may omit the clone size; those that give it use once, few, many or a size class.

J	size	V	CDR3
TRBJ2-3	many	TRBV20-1	SASEAGGPTDTQY
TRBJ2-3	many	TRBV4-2	ASRSSTRLSTDTQY
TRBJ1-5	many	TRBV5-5	ASSPYSNQPQH
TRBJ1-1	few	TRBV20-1	SARDLREGDTEAF
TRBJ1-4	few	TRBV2	ASNQISANEKLF
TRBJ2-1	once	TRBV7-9	ASSLGLGEQF
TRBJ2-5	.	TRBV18	ASSPPIGGGETQY
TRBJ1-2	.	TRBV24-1	ATSENQGRGYT
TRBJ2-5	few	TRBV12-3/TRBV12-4	ASSSTGGSRETQY
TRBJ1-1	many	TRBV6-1	ASRRDYMNTEAF
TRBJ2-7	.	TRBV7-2	ASSLGGDIWDEQY
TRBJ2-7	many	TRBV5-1	ASSPQTSFHEQY
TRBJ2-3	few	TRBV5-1	ASSLEGRGDTDTQY
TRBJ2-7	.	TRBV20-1	SAPPGLVKYEQY
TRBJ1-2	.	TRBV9	ASSVVRTGGYYGYT
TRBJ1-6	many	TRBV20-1	SAPGQAINSPLH
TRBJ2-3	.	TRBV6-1	ASSVSRSTDTQY
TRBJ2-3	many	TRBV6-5	ASGTDTQY
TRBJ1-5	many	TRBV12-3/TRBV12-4	ASSTTEYNQPQH
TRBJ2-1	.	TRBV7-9	ALGRRSLSYNEQF
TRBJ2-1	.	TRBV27	ASSFPTSGSNEQF
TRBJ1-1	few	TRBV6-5	ASSYLRTGLELNTEAF
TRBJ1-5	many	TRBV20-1	SVQDGGYNQPQH
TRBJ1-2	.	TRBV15	ATSRDLAGAEAEEYGYT
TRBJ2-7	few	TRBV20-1	SASHSGGVSYEQY
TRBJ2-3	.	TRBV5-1	ASSPGHTSTDTQY
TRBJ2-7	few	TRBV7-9	ASSLALVTYEQY
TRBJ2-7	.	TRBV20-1	SARVTVTGSEQY
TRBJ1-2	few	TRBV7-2	ASSLTRSDGYT
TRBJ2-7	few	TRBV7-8	ASSLRASGVDEQY
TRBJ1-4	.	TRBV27	ASSLFPASSGTDAREKLF
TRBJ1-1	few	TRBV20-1	SARDVNTEAF
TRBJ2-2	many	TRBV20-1	SAPTSGSTGELF
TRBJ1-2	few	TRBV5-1	ASSEAVEDYGYT
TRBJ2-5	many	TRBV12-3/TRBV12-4	ASSPLRGKETQY
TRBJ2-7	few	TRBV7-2	ASSLHREPYEQY
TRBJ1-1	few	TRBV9	ASSGTGAEAF
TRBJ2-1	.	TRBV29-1	SVELTGAGEQF
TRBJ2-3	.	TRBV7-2	ASSGYGLAGDTQY
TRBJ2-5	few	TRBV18	ASSPNWDLETQY
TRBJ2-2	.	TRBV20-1	CARDDLDGLAGALNTGELF
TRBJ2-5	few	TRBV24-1	ATSDPSGTAQETQY
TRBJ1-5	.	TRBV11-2	ASSLGPGGTKPQH
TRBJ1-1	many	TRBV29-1	SVEEGIVAF
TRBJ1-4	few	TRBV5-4	ASSFSGQGGLEKLF
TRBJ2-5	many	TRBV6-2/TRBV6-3	ASRGRLADRQETQY
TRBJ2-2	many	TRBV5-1	ASSWGLGVDTGELF
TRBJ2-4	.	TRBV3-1	ASSQSGVENIQY
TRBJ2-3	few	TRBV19	ASTLRGLAGGFTDTQY
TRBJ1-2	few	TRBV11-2	ASSPKGVSLEQRGAFYGYT
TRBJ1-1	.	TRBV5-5	ASSLVSLYMNTEAF
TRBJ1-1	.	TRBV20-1	SASRDRPEAF